One TCR beta chain is described in this entry. Its antigen is as yet unknown. The entry originates in a study of cytomegalovirus exposure and HLA in healthy donors. Germline CDR1 reads ENHRY; CDR2 reads SYGVKD. CDR3 length equals 16 residues. Trimming cost V 9 bases and J 1 base, with 20 bases left between them. It was with 60 Vbeta and 13 Jbeta primers that the PCR ran. Using immunoSEQ multiplex PCR, the repertoire was profiled, and TCRdb retains in-frame clones only, with some absent. The sample contains about 280,000 clones, approximately 90% of which appear only once. General study results and limits: TCR beta chains numbering roughly 150 were designated cytomegalovirus-associated. Sequencing likely caused a cluster of highly shared sequence variants. About 87% or about 30% of the time was how often most TCR beta V segments were productive, according to an earlier analysis.

Sequenced input: PBMCs. This TCR came from a woman aged 18-35 years in good health and CMV-seronegative. This chain links TRBV10-3 with TRBJ2-3; TRBD2 might be the D (6 bases). CDR3 nucleotide sequence: TGTGCCATAAAAACAGACTGGCGGGGTGGCACAGATACGCAGTATTTT. Protein sequence: CAIKTDWRGGTDTQYF.